One and the same sample provided the 18 T cell receptor beta chains below, sequenced in a study of T cell responses to AZD1222 COVID-19 vaccine (dated by TCRdb to about 2021). The time point label corresponds to: baseline before first vaccination. The library was made by the immunoSEQ multiplex PCR assay. Held by TCRdb, this immuneACCESS table contains in-frame sequences only and omits some clones. Under half of the omission traces to an unresolved V gene where checked; the cause of the rest is unknown. This sample comprises around 92,000 clones, roughly 90% of them detected only once. Of the sample, 22% is held by the ten largest clones. Source: peripheral blood, taken on day 0 of AZD1222 vaccination. The receptors stem from an adult in good health.

V is TRBV6-6 and J is TRBJ2-5, with a tentative D call TRBD1 (6 bases). CDR3 length: 16 amino acids. Germline V gene sequence: CDR1 MNHNY, CDR2 SVGAGI (reference sequence). V dropped 2 bases and J dropped 5 bases, with 18 bases sitting between them. Here the CDR3 reads CASSYRPTGFGETQYF. The DNA for the CDR3 is TGTGCCAGCAGTTACCGCCCTACAGGGTTTGGGGAGACCCAGTACTTC.

The chain is built from TRBV3-1 (or the pseudogene TRBV3-2) and TRBJ2-5; no firm D call. Germline V gene data show CDR1 as LGHDT and CDR2 as YNNKEL (reference sequence). V lost 1 base and J lost 5, with 2 bases in between. The CDR3 covers 11 residues. As DNA, the CDR3 is TGTGCCAGCAGCCAAGTTGAGACCCAGTACTTC. Its translation is CASSQVETQYF.

The CDR3 protein is CASSIQGDIGYTF. The DNA for the CDR3 is TGCGCCAGCAGCATCCAGGGGGATATCGGCTACACCTTC. This rearrangement joins TRBV5-1 to TRBJ1-2; 7 bases fit TRBD1. V lost 4 bases and J lost 8; bases outside the gene matches: 8. The CDR3 totals 13 residues. The germline CDR1 and CDR2 sequences are SGHRS and YFSETQ. Combining the CDR3 with reference TRBV5-1 and TRBJ1-2 gives the whole variable domain KAGVTQTPRYLIKTRGQQVTLSCSPISGHRSVSWYQQTPGQGLQFLFEYFSETQRNKGNFPGRFSGRQFSNSRSEMNVSTLELGDSALYLCASSIQGDIGYTFGSGTRLTVV.

This clone was found a few times. The V call is TRBV19, the J call TRBJ2-7, with 7 nucleotides matching TRBD2. CDR1 and CDR2 from the germline V gene are LNHDA and SQIVND (reference sequence). Germline trimming cut 6 bases from V and 7 bases from J; bases unmatched to any gene: 15. The CDR3 runs to 15 residues. The CDR3 coding sequence is TGTGCCAGTAGCCGACCCGGGGGGATGTACAAGGAGCAGTACTTC. Its protein product is CASSRPGGMYKEQYF.

The genes are TRBV5-4 and TRBJ2-1, with D possibly TRBD2 on 5 matching bases. Germline V gives CDR1 SGHNT, CDR2 YYREEE (reference sequence). There are 17 residues in the CDR3. The V and J ends lost 4 bases and 3 bases respectively, with 20 bases between them. In nucleotides, the CDR3 is TGTGCCAGCAGCCCCCCTTCAGGAGGCCAGGACTACAATGAGCAGTTCTTC. It encodes CASSPPSGGQDYNEQFF.

The chain combines TRBV7-9 with TRBJ1-4, with D perhaps matching TRBD1 (5 bases). CDR1 and CDR2 (germline): SEHNR, FQNEAQ (reference sequence). This CDR3 has 14 residues. V was pared by 3 bases and J by 4 bases, with 9 bases between. The DNA for the CDR3 is TGTGCCAGCAGCTTGGGACCGAGTAATGAAAAACTGTTTTTT. Its translation is CASSLGPSNEKLFF.

In its sample, this clone was seen once. This chain uses TRBV10-3 with TRBJ2-5; TRBD2 agrees at 8 bases. The CDR3 spans 16 residues. Per germline, CDR1 ENHRY and CDR2 SYGVKD. The junction had 6 bases not matched to a gene; V was cut back by 3 bases and J by 0 bases. The CDR3 bases are TGTGCCATCAGTGAAGCGGTAGCGGGGTACCAAGAGACCCAGTACTTC. It specifies CAISEAVAGYQETQYF.

The chain links TRBV5-1 to TRBJ2-7; D may be TRBD1 (5 bases). Per the germline V gene, CDR1 is SGHRS and CDR2 is YFSETQ. Trimming removed 4 bases at V and 3 bases at J, with 17 bases between. CDR3 length: 15 residues. CDR3 amino acids: CASSTGRQANYEQYF. Here the CDR3 DNA reads TGCGCCAGCAGCACAGGTCGTCAGGCTAACTACGAGCAGTACTTC.

This chain links TRBV27 with TRBJ1-1; 8 bases are a match to TRBD1. The germline gives CDR1 MNHEY, CDR2 SMNVEV (reference sequence). This CDR3 contains 13 residues. The J segment lost 8 bases and the V segment lost 6 bases, leaving 8 bases of the junction unmatched. The CDR3 loop is CASSSTGQGEAFF. For the CDR3, the DNA is TGTGCCAGCAGCTCGACCGGACAGGGAGAAGCTTTCTTT.

CDR3 protein: CASSLVWGANTEAFF. DNA for the CDR3: TGTGCCAGCAGCTTGGTATGGGGGGCAAACACTGAAGCTTTCTTT. The chain recombines TRBV11-2 with TRBJ1-1, with D possibly matching TRBD1 (6 bases). Germline V CDR1 and CDR2: SGHAT, FQNNGV. The V end was cut by 3 bases, the J end by 2 bases, with 13 bases between. CDR3 length equals 15 residues.

In regard to this clone: One junction end does not reproduce the germline sequence, and a read error may be involved. The rearrangement uses TRBV28 and TRBJ1-2; no definite D call. The CDR3 runs to 11 residues. Germline assignment: CDR1 MDHEN and CDR2 SYDVKM. CDR3 in DNA: TGTGCCAGCAGTCAAAACGCAGGAGACTTCTTC. Its protein is CASSQNAGDFF.

The chain combines TRBV11-2 with TRBJ2-1; no firm D call. CDR1 is SGHAT and CDR2 is FQNNGV in the germline V gene. This CDR3 spans 16 amino acids. Trimming took off 0 bases at V and 9 bases at J, with 18 bases between the two ends. The CDR3 reads CASSLETAFNLGEQFF. CDR3 nucleotides: TGTGCCAGCAGCTTAGAAACAGCTTTCAATCTTGGTGAGCAGTTCTTC.

The chain couples TRBV6-5 to TRBJ1-5; D unclear. CDR3 length: 13 residues. Trimming removed 6 bases at V and 1 base at J, with 7 bases between. CDR1 MNHEY and CDR2 SVGAGI come from the germline V gene. The CDR3 bases are TGTGCCAGCAGCTTCCGGAGCAATCAGCCCCAGCATTTT. This sequence encodes CASSFRSNQPQHF.

This sequence joins TRBV2 and TRBJ2-7; D may be TRBD1 (6 bases). V was cut by 1 base and J by 2 bases, with 9 bases left in between. Looked up from germline, CDR1 is SNHLY and CDR2 is FYNNEI. The CDR3 covers 14 residues. The CDR3 loop is CASSEVRGPYEQYF. The CDR3 nucleotides are TGTGCCAGCAGTGAAGTCAGGGGCCCCTACGAGCAGTACTTC. The full variable domain, its missing parts supplied by reference TRBV2 and TRBJ2-7, is EPEVTQTPSHQVTQMGQEVILRCVPISNHLYFYWYRQILGQKVEFLVSFYNNEISEKSEIFDDQFSVERPDGSNFTLKIRSTKLEDSAMYFCASSEVRGPYEQYFGPGTRLTVT.

The J gene is TRBJ2-7, the V gene TRBV6-5, with D unclear. Between the trimmed V and J ends, which lost 0 bases and 1 base, there was a span of 13 bases. Per germline, CDR1 MNHEY and CDR2 SVGAGI. The CDR3 has 16 residues. DNA for the CDR3: TGTGCCAGCAGTTACTCGAATATCGGAGCGTCCTACGAGCAGTACTTC. It codes for CASSYSNIGASYEQYF.

The chain links TRBV7-2 to TRBJ1-6; TRBD1 aligns across 10 bases. The CDR3 contains 17 residues. Germline loops: CDR1 SGHTA, CDR2 FQGNSA. V shed 8 bases, J shed 8 bases, and the junction held 15 bases outside the gene matches. The CDR3 loop reads CASRDRGQPLWDSPLHF. The CDR3 DNA reads TGTGCCAGCCGGGACAGGGGACAGCCTTTGTGGGATTCACCCCTCCACTTT.

This chain joins TRBV7-2 and TRBJ2-1; 16 bases map to TRBD2. J was trimmed by 9 bases and V by 4 bases; bases with no gene match: 15. The CDR3 has 19 amino acids. Per the germline V gene, CDR1 is SGHTA and CDR2 is FQGNSA. The DNA of the CDR3 is TGTGCCAGCAGCTGGTCCGGGACTAGCGGGGGGGCCCGCTGGGTTGAGCAGTTCTTC. Protein sequence: CASSWSGTSGGARWVEQFF.

The CDR3: CASTYGTDYEQYF. The CDR3 DNA is TGTGCCAGCACTTACGGGACAGACTACGAGCAGTACTTC. The J gene is TRBJ2-7, the V gene TRBV5-6, with TRBD1 matching 7 bases. Germline CDR1 and CDR2: SGHDT and YYEEEE. The V gene end was trimmed by 6 bases and the J gene end by 3 bases; junction bases not matched to a gene: 6. CDR3 length: 13 residues.